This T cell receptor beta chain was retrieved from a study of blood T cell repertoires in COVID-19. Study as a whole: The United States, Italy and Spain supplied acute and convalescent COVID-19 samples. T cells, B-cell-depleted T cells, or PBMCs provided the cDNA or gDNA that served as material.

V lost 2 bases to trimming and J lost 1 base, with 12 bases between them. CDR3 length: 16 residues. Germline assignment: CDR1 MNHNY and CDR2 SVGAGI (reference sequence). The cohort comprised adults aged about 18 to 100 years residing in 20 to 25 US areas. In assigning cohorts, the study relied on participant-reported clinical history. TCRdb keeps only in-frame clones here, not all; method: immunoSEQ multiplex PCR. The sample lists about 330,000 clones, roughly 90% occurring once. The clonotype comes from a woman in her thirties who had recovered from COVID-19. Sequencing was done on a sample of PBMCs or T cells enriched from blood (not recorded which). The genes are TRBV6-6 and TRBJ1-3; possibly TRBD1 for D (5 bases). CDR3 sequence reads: CASSYGSRVSGNTIYF. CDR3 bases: TGTGCCAGCAGTTACGGCAGCAGGGTGTCTGGAAACACCATATATTTT.